A single TCR beta chain is shown here with its context. This specimen comes from a study of blood T cell repertoires in COVID-19. Assay: immunoSEQ multiplex PCR; the TCRdb copy retains only in-frame clones and omits some. The sample shows about 130,000 clones, 65% to 90% of them seen only once. V lost 5 bases to trimming and J lost 6 bases; unmatched junction nucleotides: 8. The CDR3 has 15 residues. Per the germline V gene, CDR1 is SGHAT and CDR2 is FQNNGV. The sequenced sample was peripheral blood. The V and J genes are TRBV11-2 and TRBJ1-4; TRBD1 matches 8 bases. The receptor was isolated from a man older than 75 with active or convalescent COVID-19. The CDR3 sequence: CASSGTGGWDEKLFF. DNA for the CDR3: TGTGCCAGCAGCGGAACAGGGGGGTGGGATGAAAAACTGTTTTTT. The whole variable domain, filled in from reference TRBV11-2 and TRBJ1-4, reads EAGVAQSPRYKIIEKRQSVAFWCNPISGHATLYWYQQILGQGPKLLIQFQNNGVVDDSQLPKDRFSAERLKGVDSTLKIQPAKLEDSAVYLCASSGTGGWDEKLFFGSGTQLSVL.